This T cell receptor beta chain came from a study of blood T cells in healthy people across ages. Whole-study findings and limits: Per million T cells, TCR beta diversity dropped about linearly as age rose. Lack of knowledge of donor CMV status possibly confounded expanded clonotype changes.

The germline V and J ends were trimmed by 7 bases and 0 bases, with 9 bases remaining between them. The CDR3 extends over 13 amino acids. Germline V lookup: CDR1 MNHNS, CDR2 SASEGT. With a J-beta primer mix and a sample-barcoded 5' primer, a second PCR ran about 6 to 11 cycles. TCRdb re-called the 5' RACE reads through MiXCR, storing one row per CDR3 protein. The sample has 1.5 million to 2 million distinct CDR3 sequences, approximately 30% seen once. Total RNA was extracted at no less than 5.5 micrograms per sample. This clonotype was seen a few times. Antigen unknown. V gene TRBV6-1 combines with J gene TRBJ2-5; no firm D call. The TCR originated in a woman aged 25 to 39 in good health. Sequencing was carried out using blood. The CDR3 nucleotides read TGTGCCAGCACCGGACCAAACCAAGAGACCCAGTACTTC. Amino acids: CASTGPNQETQYF.